This T cell receptor (beta chain) was identified during a study of T cell responses to AZD1222 COVID-19 vaccine (dated by TCRdb to the early 2020s). Study-wide context: Because spike-specific TCR depth and breadth did not differ between the two schedules, AZD1222 recipients who got a second dose at roughly 4 weeks were pooled with those who got a second dose at roughly 12 weeks. Trial participants were enrolled into age subgroups of 18-55, 56-69 and 70-plus years, which contained about 160, 30 and 59 TCR-sequenced participants, respectively. A total of 233 trial participants underwent TCR sequencing, of whom roughly 210 had received two doses of AZD1222 and 26 had received two doses of the MenACWY control vaccine. Beyond this particular receptor, the publication reports: The 56-69-year group was small, and its depth increase did not reach significance, likely because of low power. Because no samples from the day 14 peak response were available, repertoires could be characterized only after the peak T cell response. Only a handful of AZD1222 recipients were SARS-CoV-2 seropositive at baseline, limiting conclusions about previously exposed vaccinees. Most participants were white British and females outnumbered males, and the authors suggested that clonal diversity may have been underestimated. Nearly half of unique spike-specific TCRs reportedly recognized epitopes outside regions mutated in the B.1.351 and B.1.1.7 variants. After two AZD1222 doses, spike-specific TCR breadth and depth were significantly higher than at day 0 and than in MenACWY recipients. CD4 TCRs associated with the vaccine covered the entire spike protein, and the dominant responses were in regions 160-218 and 743-854.

As encoded in the germline V gene (reference sequence), CDR1 is SEHNR while CDR2 is FQNEAQ. The V end gives up 5 bases and the J end 6 bases, leaving 6 bases in the junction not matched to a gene. The CDR3 sequence holds 16 residues, the cysteine and phenylalanine included. Left in the record is the CDR3 DNA by itself, 48 bases read in frame from the first base. The CDR3 regions of human TCRbeta chains were analyzed by immunosequencing. In the paper's pipeline: Repertoire TCRs were checked for matches against a reference library of SARS-CoV-2-specific TCRs that had been generated using the MIRA antigen-specificity platform. Breadth meant the fraction of unique TCRs that were SARS-CoV-2-associated, whereas depth meant the fraction of total T cells that were SARS-CoV-2-associated. Using the MIRA data, every spike-specific TCR was mapped to the spike region that the TCR reacted to and assigned to either a CD4 or a CD8 class. Log10-transformed breadth and depth values were compared by one-way ANOVA with Sidak's multiple comparisons tests. TCRdb's version of the immuneACCESS table is confined to in-frame rearrangements and falls short of the full clone set. An unresolved V gene accounts for under half of the shortfall where checked; the remainder is of unknown origin. V and J calls and clone size are given by that table; D and trimming were obtained from the DNA. In this sample the table shows 90,000 to 120,000 clones, about 90% of which occur a single time. Roughly a fifth of the sample belongs to the ten largest clones.

As to this clone: It has no known antigen specificity. Base qualities were left out, and no much larger clone turns up one base away.

Per the publication, the time point label means: baseline before first vaccination. Vaccinee samples came from UK trials COV001 and COV002, including a single-blind randomized controlled phase 2/3 trial of AZD1222 (ChAdOx1 nCoV-19) in healthy adults. For TCRbeta chain sequencing, PBMC samples were collected from trial participants at day 0 and at day 28 after the second dose. The sequenced sample was peripheral blood, obtained on day 0 of AZD1222 vaccination. The chain couples TRBV7-9 to TRBJ1-6, and 11 junction bases match TRBD1. The TCR sequence derives from an adult in good health. The DNA sequence is TGTGCCAGCAGCCTCGAAGGGACAGGGGGTAATTCACCCCTCCACTTT. This codes for CASSLEGTGGNSPLHF.